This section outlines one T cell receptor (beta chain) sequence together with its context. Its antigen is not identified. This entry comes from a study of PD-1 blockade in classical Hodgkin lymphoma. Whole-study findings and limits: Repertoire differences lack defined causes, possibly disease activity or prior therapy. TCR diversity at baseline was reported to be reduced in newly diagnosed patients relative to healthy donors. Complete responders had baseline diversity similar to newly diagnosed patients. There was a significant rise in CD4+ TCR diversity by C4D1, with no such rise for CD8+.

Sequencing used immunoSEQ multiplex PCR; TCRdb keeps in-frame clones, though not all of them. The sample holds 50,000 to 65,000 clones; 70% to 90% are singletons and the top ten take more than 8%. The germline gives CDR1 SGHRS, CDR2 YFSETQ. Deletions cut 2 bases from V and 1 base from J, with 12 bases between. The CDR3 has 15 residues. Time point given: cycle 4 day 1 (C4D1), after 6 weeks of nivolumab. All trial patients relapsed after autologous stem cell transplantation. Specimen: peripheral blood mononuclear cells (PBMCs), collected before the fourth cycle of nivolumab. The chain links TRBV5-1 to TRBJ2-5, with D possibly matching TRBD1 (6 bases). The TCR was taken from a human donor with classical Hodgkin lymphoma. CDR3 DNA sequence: TGCGCCAGCAGCTTTGGGGACACTGGCCAAGAGACCCAGTACTTC. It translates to CASSFGDTGQETQYF. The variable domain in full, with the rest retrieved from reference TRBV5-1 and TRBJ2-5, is KAGVTQTPRYLIKTRGQQVTLSCSPISGHRSVSWYQQTPGQGLQFLFEYFSETQRNKGNFPGRFSGRQFSNSRSEMNVSTLELGDSALYLCASSFGDTGQETQYFGPGTRLLVL.